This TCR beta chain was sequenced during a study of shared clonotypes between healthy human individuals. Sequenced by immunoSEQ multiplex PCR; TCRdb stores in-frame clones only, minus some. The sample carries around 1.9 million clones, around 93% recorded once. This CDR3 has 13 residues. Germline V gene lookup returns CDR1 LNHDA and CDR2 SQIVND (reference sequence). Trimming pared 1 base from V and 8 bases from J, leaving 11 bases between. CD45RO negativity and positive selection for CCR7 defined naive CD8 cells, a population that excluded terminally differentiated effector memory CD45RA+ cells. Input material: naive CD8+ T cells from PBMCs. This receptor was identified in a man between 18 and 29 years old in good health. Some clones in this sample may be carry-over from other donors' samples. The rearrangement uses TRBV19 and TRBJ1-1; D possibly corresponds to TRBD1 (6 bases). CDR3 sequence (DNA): TGTGCCAGTAGTATAGCAGGGGCAGAGGAAGCTTTCTTT. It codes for CASSIAGAEEAFF.